The 14 T cell receptor beta chains presented below share a single source sample, sequenced in a study of blood T cell repertoires in COVID-19 (dated by TCRdb to 2019 to 2021). The library was prepared using the immunoSEQ multiplex PCR assay. Drawn from immuneACCESS, this table holds only the in-frame rearrangements with V and J called that TCRdb kept. Clones are partly lost; checked studies trace under half to an unresolved V gene and leave the rest unexplained. The sample table contains hundreds of thousands of clones; only one count was recorded for around nine tenths of them. The top ten hold roughly 8% of the sample. The sequenced material came from peripheral blood. All receptors derive from a woman aged 45-65 years with COVID-19, enrolled during active disease.

This clone has only a few counts. This chain connects TRBV19 to TRBJ2-2; possibly TRBD2 for D (5 bases). CDR3 length: 12 amino acids. Germline CDR1 is LNHDA and CDR2 is SQIVND (reference sequence). Trimming took 8 bases from V and 5 from J, leaving 9 bases between them. CDR3 loop: CASARRTGELFF. The CDR3 DNA is TGTGCCAGTGCACGGAGGACCGGGGAGCTGTTTTTT.

The rearrangement joins TRBV7-3 to TRBJ2-1; 10 bases fit TRBD1. The CDR3 spans 16 residues. Germline CDR1 SGHTA, CDR2 FQGTGA. Trimming took 2 bases from V and 5 from J; bases not matched to a gene: 6. The CDR3 is CASSLYGTGAHNEQFF. DNA of the CDR3: TGTGCCAGCAGCTTATATGGGACAGGGGCCCACAATGAGCAGTTCTTC. The full variable domain, in which reference TRBV7-3 and TRBJ2-1 provide the parts outside the CDR3, is GAGVSQTPSNKVTEKGKYVELRCDPISGHTALYWYRQSLGQGPEFLIYFQGTGAADDSGLPNDRFFAVRPEGSVSTLKIQRTERGDSAVYLCASSLYGTGAHNEQFFGPGTRLTVL.

This clone was detected a few times. J is TRBJ1-3 and V is TRBV7-9, with 8 bases fitting TRBD1. The junction had 17 bases not matched to a gene; V was cut back by 4 bases and J by 3 bases. The CDR3 is 19 amino acids. Germline CDR1 is SEHNR and CDR2 is FQNEAQ (reference sequence). The CDR3 coding sequence is TGTGCCAGCAGCTCCACCCGGCTACGACAGGGGAAGAGTGGAAACACCATATATTTT. Encoded protein: CASSSTRLRQGKSGNTIYF.

The rearrangement joins TRBV28 to TRBJ1-4, with a possible D match to TRBD1 (5 bases). V lost 6 bases to trimming and J lost 0 bases, with 20 bases between them. This CDR3 region has 18 residues. Germline V CDR1 and CDR2: MDHEN, SYDVKM. The CDR3 loop is CASSPNVREGATNEKLFF. The CDR3 DNA is TGTGCCAGCAGCCCTAACGTCAGGGAGGGAGCAACTAATGAAAAACTGTTTTTT. Variable domain in full (rest from reference TRBV28 and TRBJ1-4): DVKVTQSSRYLVKRTGEKVFLECVQDMDHENMFWYRQDPGLGLRLIYFSYDVKMKEKGDIPEGYSVSREKKERFSLILESASTNQTSMYLCASSPNVREGATNEKLFFGSGTQLSVL.

This clone came up once. This chain links TRBV10-3 with TRBJ1-1; weak D call: TRBD1 (5 bases). CDR3 length: 14 amino acids. Germline loops: CDR1 ENHRY, CDR2 SYGVKD. Trimming removed 11 bases from V and 1 base from J, with 17 bases in between. CDR3 coding DNA: TGTGCCTCCTCAGGGAGGGGCACGAACACTGAAGCTTTCTTT. It codes for CASSGRGTNTEAFF.

The CDR3 loop is CASSRDRGLATEAFF. The CDR3 nucleotides are TGTGCCAGCAGCCGCGACAGGGGTCTCGCCACTGAAGCTTTCTTT. J is TRBJ1-1 and V is TRBV3-1 (or the pseudogene TRBV3-2), with 8 nucleotides matching TRBD1. The V and J ends lost 4 bases and 4 bases, in that order; junction bases with no gene match: 8. CDR1 and CDR2 from the germline V gene are LGHDT and YNNKEL (reference sequence). The CDR3 runs 15 residues.

The chain links TRBV3-1 (or the pseudogene TRBV3-2) to TRBJ2-7; 13 bases fit TRBD2. The CDR3 has 15 residues. The junction had 4 bases not matched to a gene; V was cut back by 4 bases and J by 4 bases. Germline V gene lookup returns CDR1 LGHDT and CDR2 YNNKEL (reference sequence). DNA of the CDR3: TGTGCCAGCAGCCTCGGACTAGCGGGGGTTTACGAGCAGTACTTC. This sequence encodes CASSLGLAGVYEQYF.

The gene calls are TRBV11-3 and TRBJ2-7; weak D call: TRBD2 (6 bases). CDR1 is SGHNT, CDR2 YENEEA, per germline. Trimming left V 4 bases short and J 5 bases short, with 15 bases between. The CDR3 is 14 residues long. The DNA of the CDR3 is TGTGCCAGCAGCTCGGACTACCCTAACAACGAGCAGTACTTC. Amino acids: CASSSDYPNNEQYF.

The V and J genes are TRBV5-1 and TRBJ2-7; possible D gene TRBD2, 6 bases. Per the germline V gene, CDR1 is SGHRS and CDR2 is YFSETQ. Trimming cost V 0 bases and J 5 bases, with 9 bases left between them. The CDR3 sequence is 13 residues long. CDR3: CASSLGRGNEQYF. The CDR3 region has the DNA TGCGCCAGCAGCTTGGGTCGGGGGAACGAGCAGTACTTC.

This chain's CDR3 is CSVGPGPREQFF. The CDR3 nucleotides are TGCAGCGTTGGACCAGGCCCCCGTGAGCAGTTCTTC. The J gene is TRBJ2-1, the V gene TRBV29-1; D is ambiguous. The V gene lost 4 bases and the J gene lost 9 bases, with 13 bases spanning the gap. CDR1 and CDR2 (germline): SQVTM, ANQGSEA. CDR3 size: 12 residues.

This clone was recorded only once. This chain uses TRBV11-2 with TRBJ1-3, with TRBD1 matching over 9 bases. V dropped 5 bases and J dropped 2; count of bases not matched to a gene: 1. CDR3 length: 14 residues. Germline lookup yields CDR1 SGHAT and CDR2 FQNNGV. The CDR3 nucleotides read TGTGCCAGCAGCCGGGACAGGGCTGGAAACACCATATATTTT. Translating it yields CASSRDRAGNTIYF. Full variable domain (missing parts from reference TRBV11-2 and TRBJ1-3): EAGVAQSPRYKIIEKRQSVAFWCNPISGHATLYWYQQILGQGPKLLIQFQNNGVVDDSQLPKDRFSAERLKGVDSTLKIQPAKLEDSAVYLCASSRDRAGNTIYFGEGSWLTVV.

The V and J genes are TRBV5-1 and TRBJ1-5; D unresolved. V was pared by 4 bases and J by 7 bases, with 12 bases between. The CDR3 sequence is 13 residues long. Germline CDR1 and CDR2: SGHRS and YFSETQ. CDR3 protein: CASSAGEGQPQHF. The CDR3 DNA reads as TGCGCCAGCAGCGCCGGGGAGGGCCAGCCCCAGCATTTT.

The V gene is TRBV6-5, the J gene TRBJ1-4; D gene uncertain. V lost 7 bases and J 8 bases, leaving 5 bases between the germline ends. The CDR3 sequence is 10 residues long. Germline CDR1 reads MNHEY; CDR2 reads SVGAGI. Written as DNA, the CDR3 is TGTGCCAGCAACGCGGAAAAACTGTTTTTT. This encodes CASNAEKLFF.

The CDR3 reads CASSLGWNEQFF. The CDR3, as DNA: TGTGCCAGCAGCTTGGGCTGGAATGAGCAGTTCTTC. The rearrangement uses TRBV3-1 (or the pseudogene TRBV3-2) and TRBJ2-1; the D is unclear. This CDR3 has 12 residues. V was trimmed by 5 bases and J by 7 bases, leaving 9 bases between them. CDR1 is LGHDT and CDR2 is YNNKEL in the germline V gene (reference sequence).